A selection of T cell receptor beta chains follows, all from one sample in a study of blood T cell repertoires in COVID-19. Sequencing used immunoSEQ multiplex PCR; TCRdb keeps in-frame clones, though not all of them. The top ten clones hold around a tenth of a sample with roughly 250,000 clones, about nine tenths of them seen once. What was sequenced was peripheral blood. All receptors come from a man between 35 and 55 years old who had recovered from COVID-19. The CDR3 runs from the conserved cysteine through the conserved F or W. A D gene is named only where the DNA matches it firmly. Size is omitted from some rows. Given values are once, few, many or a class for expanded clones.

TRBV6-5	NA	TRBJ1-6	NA	TGTGCCACCAACCCGTGGAGAAATAATTCACCCCTCCACTTT	CATNPWRNNSPLHF
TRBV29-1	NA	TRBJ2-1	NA	TGCAGCGTTGGGGGAGGTCCGGGAGCGGAGCAGTTCTTC	CSVGGGPGAEQFF
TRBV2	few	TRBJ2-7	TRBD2	TGTGCCAGCAGTAGACTAGCGGTCTCCTACGAGCAGTACTTC	CASSRLAVSYEQYF
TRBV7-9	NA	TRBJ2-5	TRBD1	TGTGCCAGCAGCTTAGTCTTGGGGACAGGGAAAGAGACCCAGTACTTC	CASSLVLGTGKETQYF
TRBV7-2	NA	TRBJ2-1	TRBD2	TGTGCCAGCAGCTTGACTAGCGGGGGGCCATATCTCTTC	CASSLTSGGPYLF
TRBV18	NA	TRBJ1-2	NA	TGTGCCAGCTCACCACCAGGGGTTGGCTACACCTTC	CASSPPGVGYTF
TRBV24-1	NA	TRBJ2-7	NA	TGTGCCACCAGTGATTTGCCTGTACAGTATTACTCCTACGAGCAGTACTTC	CATSDLPVQYYSYEQYF
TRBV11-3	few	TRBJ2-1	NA	TGTGCCAGCAGCTTAGGGGGTCTAACTCAGGGGGAGCAGTTCTTC	CASSLGGLTQGEQFF
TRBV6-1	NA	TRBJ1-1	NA	TGTGCCAGCAGTGAAGTTGGGGCGAACACTGAAGCTTTCTTT	CASSEVGANTEAFF
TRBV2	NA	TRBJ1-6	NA	TGTGCCAGCAGTGTACCCCCAGGTGGGTCACCCCTCCACTTT	CASSVPPGGSPLHF
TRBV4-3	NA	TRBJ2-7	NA	TGCGCCAGCAGCCAAGATCTGGACAGTGCCGGGTACGAGCAGTACTTC	CASSQDLDSAGYEQYF
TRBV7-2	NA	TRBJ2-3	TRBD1	TGTGCCAGCAGCCCTAACAGGGGCCAAGATACGCAGTATTTT	CASSPNRGQDTQYF
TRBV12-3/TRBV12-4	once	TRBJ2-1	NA	TGTGCCAGCAGTTTTAGAGGCCATAGTGAGCAGTTCTTC	CASSFRGHSEQFF
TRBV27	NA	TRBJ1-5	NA	TGTGCCAGCAGTTTACCCCCGACTCCCGGGGGCAATCAGCCCCAGCATTTT	CASSLPPTPGGNQPQHF
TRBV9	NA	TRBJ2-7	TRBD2	TGTGCCAGCAGCGTCCGGGACTATTCCTACGAGCAGTACTTC	CASSVRDYSYEQYF
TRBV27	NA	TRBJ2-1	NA	TGTGCCAGCAGTCTCTCCCGGGTGGGCAATGAGCAGTTCTTC	CASSLSRVGNEQFF
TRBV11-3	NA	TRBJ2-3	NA	TGTGCCAGCAGCTTCCGCGGCCTAGATACGCAGTATTTT	CASSFRGLDTQYF
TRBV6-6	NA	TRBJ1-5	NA	TGTGCCAGCAGCCCATTCCAGGATCAGCCCCAGCATTTT	CASSPFQDQPQHF
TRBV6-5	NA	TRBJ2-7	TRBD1	TGTGCCAGCAGCCGAGAGACAGGGGCCGAGCAGTACTTC	CASSRETGAEQYF
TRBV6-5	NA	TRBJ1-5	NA	TGTGCCAGCACCATCGCGGTTAGCAATCAGCCCCAGCATTTT	CASTIAVSNQPQHF
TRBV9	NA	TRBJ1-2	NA	TGTGCCAGCAGCGCAGGGGTCGAGGGCTACACCTTC	CASSAGVEGYTF
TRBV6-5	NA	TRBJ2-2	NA	TGTGCCAGCAGGCCTCCTCTAGATACCGGGGAGCTGTTTTTT	CASRPPLDTGELFF
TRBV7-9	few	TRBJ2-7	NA	TGTGCCAGCAGCGGGCCGGGGGAACCCTACGAGCAGTACTTC	CASSGPGEPYEQYF
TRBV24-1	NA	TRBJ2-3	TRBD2	TGTGCCACCAGTGATAATAGCGGGGGGGCCTATGGTACGCAGTATTTT	CATSDNSGGAYGTQYF
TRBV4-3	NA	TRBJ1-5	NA	TGCGCCAGCAGCCAAGCAACAGACAATCAGCCCCAGCATTTT	CASSQATDNQPQHF
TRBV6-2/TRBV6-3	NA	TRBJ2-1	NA	TGTGCCAGCAGCCTCAGGGTTAGCTTAGACTCCTACAATGAGCAGTTCTTC	CASSLRVSLDSYNEQFF
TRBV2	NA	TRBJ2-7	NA	TGTGCCAGCAGTGGTCAATACGAGCAGTACTTC	CASSGQYEQYF
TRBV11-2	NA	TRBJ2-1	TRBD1	TGTGCCAGCCTTACCGGGACAGGGGATTTCGATGAGCAGTTCTTC	CASLTGTGDFDEQFF
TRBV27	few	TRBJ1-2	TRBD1	TGTGCCAGCAGATCTACAGGGGGCAAATGGGATGGCTACACCTTC	CASRSTGGKWDGYTF
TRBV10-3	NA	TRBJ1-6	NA	TGTGCCACGGCGGGGGAAGGTACCTATAATTCACCCCTCCACTTT	CATAGEGTYNSPLHF
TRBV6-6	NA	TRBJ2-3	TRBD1	TGTGCCAGCAGCGACAGGGTGGGAGGCACAGATACGCAGTATTTT	CASSDRVGGTDTQYF
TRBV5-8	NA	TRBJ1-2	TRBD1	TGTGCCAGCACCCCCCCATGGACAGGGTTCGCCTATGGCTACACCTTC	CASTPPWTGFAYGYTF
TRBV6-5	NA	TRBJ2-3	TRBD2	TGTGCCAGCAGTTACCGGGGGGAGGTTCCAGATACGCAGTATTTT	CASSYRGEVPDTQYF
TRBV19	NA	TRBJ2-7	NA	TGTGCCAGTAGTGTAGGAGGGGGCTCCTACGAGCAGTACTTC	CASSVGGGSYEQYF
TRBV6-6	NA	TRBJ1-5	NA	TGTGCCAGCGCGGAGCGGACTAGCAATCAGCCCCAGCATTTT	CASAERTSNQPQHF
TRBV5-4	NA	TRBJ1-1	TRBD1	TGTGCCAGCAGCTTGGGCCAGGGGGCGTTCATGAACACTGAAGCTTTCTTT	CASSLGQGAFMNTEAFF
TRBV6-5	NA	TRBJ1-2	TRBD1	TGTGCCAGCAAGCGACAGGGTGCCTATGGCTACACCTTC	CASKRQGAYGYTF
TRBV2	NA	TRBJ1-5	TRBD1	TGTGCCAGCAGCGTGGGACAGGCTAGCAATCAGCCCCAGCATTTT	CASSVGQASNQPQHF
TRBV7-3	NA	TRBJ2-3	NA	TGTGCCAGCAGCTTATTCCCAACGGGAGTGGAGGGAGATACGCAGTATTTT	CASSLFPTGVEGDTQYF
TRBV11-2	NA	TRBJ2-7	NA	TGTGCCAGCACGACAGGCCCTAGCTACGAGCAGTACTTC	CASTTGPSYEQYF
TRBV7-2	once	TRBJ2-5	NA	TGTGCCAGCAGTCAGAGAGGCGGCTCGTCGGGGGAGACCCAGTACTTC	CASSQRGGSSGETQYF
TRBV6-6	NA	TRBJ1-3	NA	TGTGCCAGCAGTTACCGGACAGAATCCTCTGGAAACACCATATATTTT	CASSYRTESSGNTIYF
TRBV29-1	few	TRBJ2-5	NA	TGCAGCGTTGAAGGAGTTGGGGGGGCTTGGGAGACCCAGTACTTC	CSVEGVGGAWETQYF
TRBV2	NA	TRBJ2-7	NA	TGTGCCAGCGTGCCCGGGACATACGAGCAGTACTTC	CASVPGTYEQYF
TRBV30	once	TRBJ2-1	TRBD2	TGTGCCTGGAGTGGACTAGCGGGAGGGCCGGGGAATGAGCAGTTCTTC	CAWSGLAGGPGNEQFF
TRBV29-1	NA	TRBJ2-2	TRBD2	TGCAGCGTTGGGGCCGCGGGACTAGCGGGCAGTCGGAACACCGGGGAGCTGTTTTTT	CSVGAAGLAGSRNTGELFF
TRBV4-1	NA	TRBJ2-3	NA	TGCGCCAGCAGCCAAGAGAGGCGGGTGCCAGTGACAGATACGCAGTATTTT	CASSQERRVPVTDTQYF
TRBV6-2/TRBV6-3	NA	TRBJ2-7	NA	TGTGCCAGCGGCCGAGGACTCTACTACGAGCAGTACTTC	CASGRGLYYEQYF
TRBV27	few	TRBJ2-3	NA	TGTGCCAGCAGTCCCTTTCAGTTTGCTAGCACAGATACGCAGTATTTT	CASSPFQFASTDTQYF
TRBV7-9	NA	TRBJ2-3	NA	TGTGCCAGCAGCTTAGAAGTTCAGGGTACGCAGTATTTT	CASSLEVQGTQYF
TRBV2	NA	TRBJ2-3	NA	TGTGCCAGCAAGACTTTCAGCGGACGCACAGATACGCAGTATTTT	CASKTFSGRTDTQYF
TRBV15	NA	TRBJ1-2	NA	TGTGCCACCAGCAGAGAAGGGGGGGTGAGGGGACTCTTC	CATSREGGVRGLF
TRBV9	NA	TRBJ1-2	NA	TGTGCCAGCAGCGTGGGGGGTGAAAACTATGGCTACACCTTC	CASSVGGENYGYTF
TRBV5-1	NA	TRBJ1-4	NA	TGCGCCAGCAGCTTGCGGGGGGAAAAACTGTTTTTT	CASSLRGEKLFF
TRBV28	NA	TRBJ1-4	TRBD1	TGTGCCAGCAGTACGCCACCTGACAGGGGGAGAGAAAAACTGTTTTTT	CASSTPPDRGREKLFF
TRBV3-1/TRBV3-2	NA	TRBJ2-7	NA	TGTGCCAGCAGCCGTGGGGGGTCGTACGAGCAGTACTTC	CASSRGGSYEQYF